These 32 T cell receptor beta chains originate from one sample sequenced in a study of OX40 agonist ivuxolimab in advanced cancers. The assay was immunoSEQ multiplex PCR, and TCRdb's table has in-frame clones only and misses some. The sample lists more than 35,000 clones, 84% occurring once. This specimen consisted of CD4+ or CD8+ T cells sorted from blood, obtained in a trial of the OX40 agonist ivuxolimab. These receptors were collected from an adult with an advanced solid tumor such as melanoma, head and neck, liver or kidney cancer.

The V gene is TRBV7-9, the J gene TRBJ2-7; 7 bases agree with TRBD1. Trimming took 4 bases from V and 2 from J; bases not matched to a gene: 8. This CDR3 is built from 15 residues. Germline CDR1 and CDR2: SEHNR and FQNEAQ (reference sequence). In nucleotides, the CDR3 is TGTGCCAGCAGCTCCGGACAGGTCAACCCCTACGAGCAGTACTTC. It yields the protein CASSSGQVNPYEQYF.

The CDR3: CASSVGLAGEQFF. As DNA, the CDR3 is TGTGCCAGCTCCGTGGGACTAGCGGGCGAGCAGTTCTTC. V is TRBV25-1 and J is TRBJ2-1, with 12 bases that match TRBD2. J gave up 10 bases and V 8 bases, and 6 bases lay outside the gene matches. This CDR3 is 13 amino acids long. Looked up from germline, CDR1 is MGHDK and CDR2 is SYGVNS.

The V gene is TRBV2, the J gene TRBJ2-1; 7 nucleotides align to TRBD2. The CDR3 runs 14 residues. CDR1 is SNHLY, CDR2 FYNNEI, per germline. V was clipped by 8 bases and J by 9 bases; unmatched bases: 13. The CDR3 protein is CASLLVGGPGEQFF. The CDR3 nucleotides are TGTGCCAGCCTCCTAGTGGGAGGGCCGGGTGAGCAGTTCTTC.

CDR3 sequence reads: CASSPRDAFPRAFF. CDR3 bases: TGTGCCAGCAGTCCCCGGGACGCCTTTCCGAGAGCTTTCTTT. The chain has TRBV28 and TRBJ1-1; D perhaps matches TRBD1 (5 bases). CDR1 is MDHEN and CDR2 is SYDVKM in the germline V gene. The CDR3 is 14 amino acids. V shed 5 bases and J shed 10 bases, with 20 bases lying between them.

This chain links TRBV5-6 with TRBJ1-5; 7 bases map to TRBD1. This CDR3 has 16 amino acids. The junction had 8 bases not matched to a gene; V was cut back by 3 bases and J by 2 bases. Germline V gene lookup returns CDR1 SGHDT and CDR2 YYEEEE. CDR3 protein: CASSWQGGTGNQPQHF. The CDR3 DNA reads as TGTGCCAGCAGCTGGCAGGGGGGAACGGGCAATCAGCCCCAGCATTTT.

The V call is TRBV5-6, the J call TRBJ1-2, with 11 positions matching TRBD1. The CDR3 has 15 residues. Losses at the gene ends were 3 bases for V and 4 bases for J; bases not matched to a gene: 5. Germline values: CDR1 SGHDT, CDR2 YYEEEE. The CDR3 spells CASSSGTGGPYGYTF. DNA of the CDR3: TGTGCCAGCAGCTCCGGGACAGGGGGTCCCTATGGCTACACCTTC.

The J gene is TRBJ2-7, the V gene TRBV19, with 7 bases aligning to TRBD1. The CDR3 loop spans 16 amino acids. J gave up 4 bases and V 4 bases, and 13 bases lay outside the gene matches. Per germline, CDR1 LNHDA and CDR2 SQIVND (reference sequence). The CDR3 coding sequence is TGTGCCAGTAGTAGGACGGGACAGCTCCTATATTACGAGCAGTACTTC. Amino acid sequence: CASSRTGQLLYYEQYF. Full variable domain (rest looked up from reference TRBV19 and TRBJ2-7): DGGITQSPKYLFRKEGQNVTLSCEQNLNHDAMYWYRQDPGQGLRLIYYSQIVNDFQKGDIAEGYSVSREKKESFPLTVTSAQKNPTAFYLCASSRTGQLLYYEQYFGPGTRLTVT.

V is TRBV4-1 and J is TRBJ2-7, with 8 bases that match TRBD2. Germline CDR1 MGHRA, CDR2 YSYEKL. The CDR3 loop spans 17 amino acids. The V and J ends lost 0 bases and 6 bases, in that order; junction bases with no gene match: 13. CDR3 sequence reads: CASSQDPPAGASREQYF. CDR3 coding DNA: TGCGCCAGCAGCCAAGATCCCCCAGCGGGAGCTAGCCGCGAGCAGTACTTC.

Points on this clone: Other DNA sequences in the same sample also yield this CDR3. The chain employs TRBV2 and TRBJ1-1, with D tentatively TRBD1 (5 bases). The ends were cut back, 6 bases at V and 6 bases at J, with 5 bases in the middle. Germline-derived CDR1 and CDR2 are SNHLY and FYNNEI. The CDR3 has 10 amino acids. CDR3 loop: CASRGPEAFF. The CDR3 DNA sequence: TGTGCCAGCAGGGGACCTGAAGCTTTCTTT.

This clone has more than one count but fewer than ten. CDR3 region: CASSQGGTEAFF. CDR3 DNA sequence: TGTGCCAGCAGTCAGGGGGGCACTGAAGCTTTCTTT. The chain is built from TRBV28 and TRBJ1-1; 7 bases agree with TRBD1. Germline CDR1 and CDR2: MDHEN and SYDVKM. CDR3 length equals 12 residues. V shed 5 bases and J 4 bases; nucleotides not matched to a gene: 1.

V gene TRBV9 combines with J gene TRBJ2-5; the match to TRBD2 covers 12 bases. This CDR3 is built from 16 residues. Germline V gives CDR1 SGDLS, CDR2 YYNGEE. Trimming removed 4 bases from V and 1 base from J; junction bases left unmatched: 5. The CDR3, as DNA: TGTGCCAGCAGCCCTCGACTAGCGGGGGCCCAAGAGACCCAGTACTTC. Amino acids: CASSPRLAGAQETQYF.

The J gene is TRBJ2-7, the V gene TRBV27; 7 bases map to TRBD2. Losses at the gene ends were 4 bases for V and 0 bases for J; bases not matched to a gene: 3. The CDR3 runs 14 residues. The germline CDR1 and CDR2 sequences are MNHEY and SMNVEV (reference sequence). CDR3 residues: CASSWGGVSYEQYF. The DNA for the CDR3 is TGTGCCAGCAGTTGGGGGGGAGTCTCCTACGAGCAGTACTTC.

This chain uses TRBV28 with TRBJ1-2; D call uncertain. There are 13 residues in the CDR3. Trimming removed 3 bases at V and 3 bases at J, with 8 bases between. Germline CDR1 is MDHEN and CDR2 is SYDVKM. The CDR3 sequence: CASSLSTHYGYTF. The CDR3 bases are TGTGCCAGCAGTTTGTCTACTCACTATGGCTACACCTTC.

The CDR3 is CASSRGDPAGEQYF. In DNA form, the CDR3 reads TGTGCCAGCAGCCGTGGGGACCCAGCCGGTGAGCAGTACTTC. The J gene is TRBJ2-7, the V gene TRBV16, with D possibly called TRBD1 or TRBD2 (5 bases each). The CDR3 spans 14 residues. The germline V gene has CDR1 KGHSY and CDR2 FQNENV. V shed 4 bases and J shed 7 bases, with 17 bases lying between them.

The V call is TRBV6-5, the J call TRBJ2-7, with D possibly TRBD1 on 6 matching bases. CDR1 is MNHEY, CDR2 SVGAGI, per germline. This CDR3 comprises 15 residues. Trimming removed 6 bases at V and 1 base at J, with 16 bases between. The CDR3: CASRTGLGPSYEQYF. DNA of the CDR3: TGTGCCAGCAGGACAGGCTTGGGCCCTTCCTACGAGCAGTACTTC.

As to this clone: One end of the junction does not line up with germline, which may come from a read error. CDR3 DNA sequence: TGTGCCAGTAGTTACGGACAGGGTCCTTCCTACGAGCAGTACTTC. Protein sequence: CASSYGQGPSYEQYF. The chain uses TRBV6-5 and TRBJ2-7, with 8 bases that match TRBD1. The CDR3 runs 15 residues. The germline V gene encodes CDR1 MNHEY and CDR2 SVGAGI.

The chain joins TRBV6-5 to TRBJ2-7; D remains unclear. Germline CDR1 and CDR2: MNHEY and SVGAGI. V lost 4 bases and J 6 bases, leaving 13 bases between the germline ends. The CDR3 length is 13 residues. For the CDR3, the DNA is TGTGCCAGCAGTTTCCTAAGGTTGGGCGAGCAGTACTTC. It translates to CASSFLRLGEQYF.

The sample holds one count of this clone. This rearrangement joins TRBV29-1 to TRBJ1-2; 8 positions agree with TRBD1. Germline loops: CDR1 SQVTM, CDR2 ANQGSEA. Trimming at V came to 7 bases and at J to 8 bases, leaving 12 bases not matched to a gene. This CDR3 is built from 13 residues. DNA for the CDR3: TGCAGCGATTGGGACAGGTCAAAAGGCGGCTACACCTTC. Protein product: CSDWDRSKGGYTF.

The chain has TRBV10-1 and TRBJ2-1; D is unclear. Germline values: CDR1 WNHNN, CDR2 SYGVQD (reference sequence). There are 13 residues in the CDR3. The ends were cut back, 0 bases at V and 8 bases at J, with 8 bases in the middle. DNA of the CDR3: TGCGCCAGCAGTGAGTCGCTAGAAGATGAGCAGTTCTTC. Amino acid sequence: CASSESLEDEQFF.

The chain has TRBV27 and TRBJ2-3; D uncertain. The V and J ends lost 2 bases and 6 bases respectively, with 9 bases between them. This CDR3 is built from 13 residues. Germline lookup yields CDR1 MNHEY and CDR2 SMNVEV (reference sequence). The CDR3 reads CASSLGPWDTQYF. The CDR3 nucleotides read TGTGCCAGCAGTTTAGGTCCGTGGGATACGCAGTATTTT.

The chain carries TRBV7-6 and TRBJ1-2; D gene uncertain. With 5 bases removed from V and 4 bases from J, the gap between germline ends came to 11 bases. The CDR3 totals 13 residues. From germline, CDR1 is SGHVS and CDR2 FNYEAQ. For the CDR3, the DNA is TGTGCCAGCAGCCCTAACCCGGGCTATGGCTACACCTTC. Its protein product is CASSPNPGYGYTF.

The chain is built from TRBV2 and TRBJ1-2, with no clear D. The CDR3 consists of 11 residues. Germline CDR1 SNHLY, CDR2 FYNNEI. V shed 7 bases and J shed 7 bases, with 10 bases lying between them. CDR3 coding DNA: TGTGCCAGCATGTTATCCGGTGGCTACACCTTC. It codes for CASMLSGGYTF.

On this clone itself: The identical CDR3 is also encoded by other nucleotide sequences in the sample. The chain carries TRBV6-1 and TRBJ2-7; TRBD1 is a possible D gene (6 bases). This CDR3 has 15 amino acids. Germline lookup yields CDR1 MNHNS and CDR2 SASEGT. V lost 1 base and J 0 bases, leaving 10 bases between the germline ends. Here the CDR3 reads CASSEGQGPSYEQYF. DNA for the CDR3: TGTGCCAGCAGTGAAGGGCAGGGGCCCTCCTACGAGCAGTACTTC.

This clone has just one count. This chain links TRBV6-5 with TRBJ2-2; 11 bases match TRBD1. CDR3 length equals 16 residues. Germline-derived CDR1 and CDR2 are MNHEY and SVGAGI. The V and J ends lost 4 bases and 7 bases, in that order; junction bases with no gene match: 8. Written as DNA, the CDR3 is TGTGCCAGCAGTTCCGGACAGGGGGCGCGAGGCGGGGAGCTGTTTTTT. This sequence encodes CASSSGQGARGGELFF.

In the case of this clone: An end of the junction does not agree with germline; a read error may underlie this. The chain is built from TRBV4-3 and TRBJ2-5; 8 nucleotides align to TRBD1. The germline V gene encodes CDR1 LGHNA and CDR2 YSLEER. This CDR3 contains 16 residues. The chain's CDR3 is CASSPSGTGLQGTQYF. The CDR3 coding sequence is TGCGCCAGCAGCCCCAGTGGGACAGGTCTCCAAGGGACCCAGTACTTC.

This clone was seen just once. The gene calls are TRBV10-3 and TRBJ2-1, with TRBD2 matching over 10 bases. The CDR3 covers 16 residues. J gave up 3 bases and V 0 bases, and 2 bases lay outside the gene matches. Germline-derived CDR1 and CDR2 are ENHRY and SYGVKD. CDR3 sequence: CAISESTSGIYNEQFF. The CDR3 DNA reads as TGTGCCATCAGTGAGTCAACTAGCGGGATCTACAATGAGCAGTTCTTC.

CDR3 in amino acids: CASSSSFPENIQYF. For the CDR3, the DNA is TGTGCCAGCAGCTCCTCGTTCCCTGAAAACATTCAGTACTTC. This rearrangement joins TRBV7-2 to TRBJ2-4; D ambiguous. V lost 4 bases and J 5 bases, leaving 12 bases between the germline ends. The CDR3 is 14 residues long. Germline assignment: CDR1 SGHTA and CDR2 FQGNSA.

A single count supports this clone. The DNA of the CDR3 is TGTGCCAGCAGCTTACCTAGCGCGGGCGACAATGAGCAGTTCTTC. It codes for CASSLPSAGDNEQFF. The chain recombines TRBV11-3 with TRBJ2-1, with D possibly TRBD2 on 6 matching bases. The CDR3 runs to 15 residues. CDR1 is SGHNT, CDR2 YENEEA, per germline. Trimming took 2 bases from V and 5 from J, leaving 13 bases between them.

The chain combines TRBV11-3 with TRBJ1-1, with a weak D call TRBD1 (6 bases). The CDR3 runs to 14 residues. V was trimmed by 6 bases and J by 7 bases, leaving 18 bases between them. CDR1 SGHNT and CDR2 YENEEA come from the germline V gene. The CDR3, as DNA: TGTGCCAGCAGGTCGTACGGGGGCGTCGGTGAAGCTTTCTTT. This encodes CASRSYGGVGEAFF.

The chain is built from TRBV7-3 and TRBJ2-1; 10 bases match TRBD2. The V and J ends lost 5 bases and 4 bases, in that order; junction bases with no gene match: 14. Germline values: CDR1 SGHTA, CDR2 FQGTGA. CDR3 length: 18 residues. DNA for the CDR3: TGTGCCAGCAGCCCCGATTTTCGAAGCGGGGGGGCTTACAATGAGCAGTTCTTC. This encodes CASSPDFRSGGAYNEQFF.

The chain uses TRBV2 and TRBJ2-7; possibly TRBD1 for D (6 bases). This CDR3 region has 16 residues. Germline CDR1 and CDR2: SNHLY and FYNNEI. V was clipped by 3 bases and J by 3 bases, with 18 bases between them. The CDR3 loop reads CASSEKDRSGFYEQYF. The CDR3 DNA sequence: TGTGCCAGCAGTGAGAAGGACAGATCGGGGTTCTACGAGCAGTACTTC.

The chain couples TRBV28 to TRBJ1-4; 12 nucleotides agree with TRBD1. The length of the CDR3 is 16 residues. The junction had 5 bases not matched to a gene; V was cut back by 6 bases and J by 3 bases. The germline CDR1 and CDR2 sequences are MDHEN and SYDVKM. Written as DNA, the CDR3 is TGTGCCAGCAGCGGGACAGGGGGCTGGTCTAATGAAAAACTGTTTTTT. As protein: CASSGTGGWSNEKLFF.